This T cell receptor beta chain was recorded in a study of T cell changes during pregnancy in multiple sclerosis. Germline assignment: CDR1 SEHNR and CDR2 FQNEAQ (reference sequence). There are 16 residues in the CDR3. V lost 5 bases and J 4 bases, leaving 18 bases between the germline ends. TCRdb keeps only in-frame clones here, not all; method: immunoSEQ multiplex PCR. Among 45,000 to 55,000 clones, roughly 90% were seen once, and the ten largest hold 1.4% to 1.5%. Sequences were derived from peripheral blood, sampled in the first trimester of pregnancy. The chain links TRBV7-9 to TRBJ2-1, with D possibly TRBD2 on 6 matching bases. The TCR was taken from a female donor in good health, enrolled as a control in a pregnancy study. CDR3 loop: CASSEVTGGNYNEQFF. CDR3 nucleotides: TGTGCCAGCAGCGAGGTTACAGGAGGGAATTACAATGAGCAGTTCTTC.